The clone carrying this T cell receptor beta chain ranks as medium-sized. Its matching antigen is unknown. With 10-nucleotide random UMIs included, cDNA was synthesized by 5'RACE. MiXCR was run by TCRdb on the 5' RACE reads, yielding one entry per CDR3 protein. The top ten hold about 53% of the sample, which has some 10,000 distinct CDR3 sequences, around a fifth seen once. Germline V gene data show CDR1 as MGHRA and CDR2 as YSYEKL. V lost 8 bases to trimming and J lost 3 bases, with 17 bases between them. The CDR3 consists of 15 residues. Sorted libraries were derived from roughly 1 million CD4+ or CD8+ T cells. These data come from a study of neurological immune-mediated disorders. Study results and caveats: None of the CDR3 amino acid sequences found in expanded clones was shared across subjects. This suggests that the TCR-beta repertoires were private in all groups.

The origin of this receptor is a woman aged 55-69 years with HTLV-1-associated myelopathy (HAM/TSP). The sample taken for sequencing was CD8+ T cells from blood. This chain uses TRBV4-1 with TRBJ2-4, with a weak D call TRBD2 (7 bases). The DNA of the CDR3 is TGCGCCAGCCGGGAGGCCCAAGGGGGCAAAAACATTCAGTACTTC. It yields the protein CASREAQGGKNIQYF.